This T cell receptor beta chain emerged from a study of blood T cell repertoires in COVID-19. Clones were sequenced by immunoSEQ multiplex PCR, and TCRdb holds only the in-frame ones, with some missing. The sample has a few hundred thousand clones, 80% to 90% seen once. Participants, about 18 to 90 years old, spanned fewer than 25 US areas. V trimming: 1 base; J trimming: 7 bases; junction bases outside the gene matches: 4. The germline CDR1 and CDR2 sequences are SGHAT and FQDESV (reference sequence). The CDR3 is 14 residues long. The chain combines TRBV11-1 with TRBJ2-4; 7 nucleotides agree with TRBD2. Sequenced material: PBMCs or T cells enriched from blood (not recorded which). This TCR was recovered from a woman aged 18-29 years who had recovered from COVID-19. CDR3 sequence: CASSLGQGGNIQYF. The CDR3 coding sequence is TGTGCCAGCAGCTTAGGGCAGGGAGGGAACATTCAGTACTTC.